This T cell receptor beta chain was captured in a study of identical twins. General study results and limits: Insertions were fewer in abundant cord blood beta clonotypes, whereas memory repertoires showed none of this pattern. Models, which agreed with sharing between unrelated individuals, nonetheless underestimated the out-of-frame TCR alpha sharing seen in monozygotic twins. Sequences that were out-of-frame, alpha and twin-shared displayed an excess of low generation probability. For zero-insertion analyses, partial confounding could come from invariant MAIT and iNKT cells.

Remarks on this clonotype: Antigen specificity is unknown.

TCRdb used MiXCR to reprocess the 5' RACE reads, holding one entry per CDR3 protein. The table shows 1.5 million to 2 million distinct CDR3 sequences, with around 33% occurring only once. V was pared by 6 bases and J by 5 bases, with 16 bases between. Germline values: CDR1 SNHLY, CDR2 FYNNEI. The CDR3 totals 14 residues. Sequenced sample: cord blood. This chain uses TRBV2 with TRBJ2-5; a weak D match, TRBD2 (6 bases). The sequence was collected from a newborn girl in good health. CDR3 sequence: CASRSTDYWETQYF. The CDR3 DNA reads as TGTGCCAGCAGAAGTACGGACTATTGGGAGACCCAGTACTTC.